This T cell receptor (beta chain) comes out of a study of T cell responses to AZD1222 COVID-19 vaccine (dated by TCRdb to 2020 to 2022). Regarding the research as a whole: Because spike-specific TCR depth and breadth did not differ between the two schedules, AZD1222 recipients who got a second dose at roughly 4 weeks were pooled with those who got a second dose at roughly 12 weeks. TCR sequencing was performed for 230 to 250 trial participants, of whom roughly 200 were given two doses of AZD1222 and 26 were given two doses of MenACWY control vaccine. Trial participants were enrolled by age into 18-55, 56-69 and 70-plus year subgroups, with approximately 160, 26 and 62 TCR-sequenced participants respectively.

The CDR3 regions of human TCRbeta chains were analyzed by immunosequencing. As for the authors' bioinformatics: TCRs in the repertoires were matched against a reference library of SARS-CoV-2-specific TCRs that had been generated with the MIRA antigen-specificity platform. Breadth was defined as the fraction of unique TCRs that were SARS-CoV-2-associated. Depth was defined as the fraction of total T cells that were SARS-CoV-2-associated. Each spike-specific TCR was assigned to its reactive spike region and to a CD4 or CD8 class using the MIRA data. Log10-transformed breadth and depth values were compared by one-way ANOVA with Sidak's multiple comparisons tests. Entries here come from immuneACCESS through TCRdb and include only in-frame sequences with V and J called. Some clones fail to appear in such tables; in the studies checked, an unresolved V gene covers under half of the shortfall, and the cause of the remainder is unknown. D and trimming come from the DNA, and the V and J calls and clone size come from that table. Counted in this sample were fewer than 200,000 clones; 85% to 90% of them appeared once. The top ten clonotypes cover 1.5% to 2% of the sample.

Overall results and qualifications from the work: Reportedly, almost half of the unique spike-specific TCRs recognized epitopes lying outside the regions that are mutated in the B.1.351 and B.1.1.7 variants. Most participants were white British and females outnumbered males, and the authors suggested that clonal diversity may have been underestimated. After two AZD1222 doses, both the breadth and the depth of spike-specific TCRs were significantly higher than at day 0 and than in MenACWY recipients. No day 14 peak-response samples were available, so repertoires were characterized only after the peak T cell response. The 56-69-year group was small, and its depth increase did not reach significance, likely because of low power. Conclusions about previously exposed vaccinees were limited because only six or seven AZD1222 recipients were SARS-CoV-2 seropositive at baseline. Vaccine-associated CD4 TCRs spanned the whole spike protein, with dominant responses in regions 160-218 and 743-854.

As encoded in the germline V gene, CDR1 is SGHTA while CDR2 is FQGNSA. The CDR3 runs 16 residues from the cysteine to the phenylalanine. Only CDR3 DNA is held: 48 bases, read in frame from base 1. Germline trimming amounts to 0 bases on V and 0 bases on J, with 2 as the count of junction bases outside the gene matches. As regards this clone: There is no known antigen for this receptor. Per-base quality was not reported, and no clone a single base away is much larger than it.

The time point label here, explained by the study, means: baseline before first vaccination. The vaccinee samples were drawn from two UK trials, COV001 and COV002, one of which was a single-blind randomized controlled phase 2/3 trial testing AZD1222 (ChAdOx1 nCoV-19) in healthy adults. Trial participant PBMC samples were collected at day 0 and day 28 after the second dose for TCRbeta chain sequencing. The rearranged chain carries TRBV7-2 and TRBJ2-1; a stretch of 7 junction bases matches TRBD1. This material consisted of peripheral blood, taken on day 0 of AZD1222 vaccination. The sequence derives from an adult in good health. The base sequence is TGTGCCAGCAGCTTAGCCGGGACAGTCTCCTACAATGAGCAGTTCTTC. This sequence encodes CASSLAGTVSYNEQFF.